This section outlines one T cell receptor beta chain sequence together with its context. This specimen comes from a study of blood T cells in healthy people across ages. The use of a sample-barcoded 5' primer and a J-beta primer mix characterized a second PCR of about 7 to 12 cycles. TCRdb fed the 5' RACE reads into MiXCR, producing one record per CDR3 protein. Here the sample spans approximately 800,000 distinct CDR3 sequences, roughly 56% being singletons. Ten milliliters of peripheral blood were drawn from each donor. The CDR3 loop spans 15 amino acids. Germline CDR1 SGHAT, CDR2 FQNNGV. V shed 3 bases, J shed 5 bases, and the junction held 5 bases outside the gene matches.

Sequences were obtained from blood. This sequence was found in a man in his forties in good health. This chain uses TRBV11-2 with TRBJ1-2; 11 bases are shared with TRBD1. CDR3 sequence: CASSFGQGASYGYTF. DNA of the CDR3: TGTGCCAGCAGCTTCGGACAGGGGGCGTCTTATGGCTACACCTTC.